Reported below is one T cell receptor beta chain. Some clones are missing from TCRdb's copy, which holds only in-frame ones; the method was immunoSEQ multiplex PCR. The profile shows approximately 200,000 clones, 80% to 90% of them singletons. The data belong to a study of blood T cell repertoires in COVID-19. Looking at the study overall: The samples span acute and convalescent COVID-19 from the United States, Italy and Spain.

This TCR derives from a man aged 30-40 years with COVID-19, enrolled during active disease. The sample consisted of peripheral blood.

The CDR3 loop reads CASSSIGGVLYEQYF. DNA of the CDR3: TGTGCCAGCAGCTCGATTGGGGGGGTACTTTACGAGCAGTACTTC. This chain joins TRBV6-5 and TRBJ2-7; 7 bases match TRBD2. The length of the CDR3 is 15 residues. Germline CDR1 is MNHEY and CDR2 is SVGAGI. After removal of 6 bases from V and 4 bases from J, the junction contained 12 bases not matched to a gene.